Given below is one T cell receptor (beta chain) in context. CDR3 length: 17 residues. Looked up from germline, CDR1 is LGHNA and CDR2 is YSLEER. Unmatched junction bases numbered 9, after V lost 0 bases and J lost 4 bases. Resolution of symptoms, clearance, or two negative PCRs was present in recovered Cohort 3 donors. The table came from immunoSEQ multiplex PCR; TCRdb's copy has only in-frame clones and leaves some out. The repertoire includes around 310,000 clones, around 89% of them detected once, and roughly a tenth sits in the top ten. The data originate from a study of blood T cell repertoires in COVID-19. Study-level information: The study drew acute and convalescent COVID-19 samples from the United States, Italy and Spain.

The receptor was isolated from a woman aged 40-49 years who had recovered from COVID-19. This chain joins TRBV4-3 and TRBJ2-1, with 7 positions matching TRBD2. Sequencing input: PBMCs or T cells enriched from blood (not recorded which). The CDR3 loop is CASSQDRASGPYNEQFF. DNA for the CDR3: TGCGCCAGCAGCCAAGATCGGGCTAGCGGACCTTACAATGAGCAGTTCTTC.